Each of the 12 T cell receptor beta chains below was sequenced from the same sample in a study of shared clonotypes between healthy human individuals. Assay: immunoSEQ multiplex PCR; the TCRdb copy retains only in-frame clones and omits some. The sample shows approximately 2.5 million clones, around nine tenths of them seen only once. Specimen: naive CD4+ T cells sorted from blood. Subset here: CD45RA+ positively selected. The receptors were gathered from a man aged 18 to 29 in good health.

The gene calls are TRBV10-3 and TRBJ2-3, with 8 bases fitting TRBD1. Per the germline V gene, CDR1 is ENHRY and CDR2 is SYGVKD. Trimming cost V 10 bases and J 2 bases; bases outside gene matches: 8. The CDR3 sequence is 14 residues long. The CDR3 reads CATGQGLFTDTQYF. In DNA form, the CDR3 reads TGTGCCACCGGACAGGGACTTTTCACAGATACGCAGTATTTT.

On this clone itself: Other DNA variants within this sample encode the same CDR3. The CDR3 DNA reads TGTGCCAGCTCACCACTTGGGTCAGGCACAGATACGCAGTATTTT. Translation: CASSPLGSGTDTQYF. The chain carries TRBV18 and TRBJ2-3; D uncertain. The V end lost 1 base, the J end lost 1 base, and 9 bases lay between the germline ends. This CDR3 has 15 amino acids. The V gene's germline CDR1 is KGHSH and CDR2 LQKENI.

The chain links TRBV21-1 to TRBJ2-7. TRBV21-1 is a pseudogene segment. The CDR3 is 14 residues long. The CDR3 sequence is CASSAWVGDREQYF. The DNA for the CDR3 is TGTGCCAGCAGCGCCTGGGTGGGGGATCGAGAGCAGTACTTC.

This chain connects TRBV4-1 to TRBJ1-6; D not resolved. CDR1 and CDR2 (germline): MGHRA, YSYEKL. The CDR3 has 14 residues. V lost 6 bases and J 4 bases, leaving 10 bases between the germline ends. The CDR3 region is CASSFDTYNSPLHF. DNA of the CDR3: TGCGCCAGCAGTTTCGACACTTATAATTCACCCCTCCACTTT.

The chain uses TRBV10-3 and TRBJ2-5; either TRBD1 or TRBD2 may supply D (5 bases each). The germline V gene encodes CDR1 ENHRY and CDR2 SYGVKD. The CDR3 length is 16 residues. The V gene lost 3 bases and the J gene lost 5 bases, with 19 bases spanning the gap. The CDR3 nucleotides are TGTGCCATCAGTGAAGGGTCGGGCTTGGGACGGGAGACCCAGTACTTC. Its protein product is CAISEGSGLGRETQYF.

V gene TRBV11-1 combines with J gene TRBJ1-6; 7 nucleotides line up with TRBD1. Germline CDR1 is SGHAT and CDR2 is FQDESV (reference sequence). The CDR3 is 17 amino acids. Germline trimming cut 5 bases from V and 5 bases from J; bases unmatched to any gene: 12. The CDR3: CASSAIRDRRNNSPLHF. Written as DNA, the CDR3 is TGTGCCAGCAGCGCCATCCGGGACAGAAGAAATAATTCACCCCTCCACTTT.

The CDR3 sequence is CASSLSLAGASTDTQYF. CDR3 in DNA: TGCGCCAGCAGCTTGAGTTTGGCGGGAGCTAGCACAGATACGCAGTATTTT. The rearrangement links TRBV5-1 to TRBJ2-3; TRBD2 agrees at 7 bases. CDR3 size: 17 residues. CDR1 and CDR2 from the germline V gene are SGHRS and YFSETQ. Germline trimming cut 1 base from V and 0 bases from J; bases unmatched to any gene: 8.

The CDR3: CASSPAGTGGNTIYF. The CDR3 DNA sequence: TGTGCCAGCTCACCCGCCGGGACAGGGGGAAACACCATATATTTT. V and J are TRBV18 and TRBJ1-3; 9 positions agree with TRBD1. The CDR3 has 15 residues. The ends lost 3 bases at V and 4 bases at J; junction bases unmatched: 4. In germline, CDR1 is KGHSH, CDR2 LQKENI. Full variable domain (rest looked up from reference TRBV18 and TRBJ1-3): NAGVMQNPRHLVRRRGQEARLRCSPMKGHSHVYWYRQLPEEGLKFMVYLQKENIIDESGMPKERFSAEFPKEGPSILRIQQVVRGDSAAYFCASSPAGTGGNTIYFGEGSWLTVV.

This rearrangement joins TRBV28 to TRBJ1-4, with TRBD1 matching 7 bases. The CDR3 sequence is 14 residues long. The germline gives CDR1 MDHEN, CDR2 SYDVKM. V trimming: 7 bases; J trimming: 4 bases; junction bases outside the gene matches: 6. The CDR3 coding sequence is TGTGCCAGCAAGGAGGGGGCCGGTAATGAAAAACTGTTTTTT. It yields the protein CASKEGAGNEKLFF.

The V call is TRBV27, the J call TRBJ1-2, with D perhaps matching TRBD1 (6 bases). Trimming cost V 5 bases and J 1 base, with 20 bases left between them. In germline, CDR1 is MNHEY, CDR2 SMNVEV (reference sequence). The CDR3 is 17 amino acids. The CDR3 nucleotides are TGTGCCAGCAGTCAAGTTAGGGTACAGGGTATTAACTATGGCTACACCTTC. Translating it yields CASSQVRVQGINYGYTF.

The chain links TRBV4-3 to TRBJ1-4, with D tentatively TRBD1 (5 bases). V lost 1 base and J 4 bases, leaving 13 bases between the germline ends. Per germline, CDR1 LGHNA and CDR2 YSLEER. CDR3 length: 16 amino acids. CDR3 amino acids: CASSQGNGASNEKLFF. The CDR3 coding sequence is TGCGCCAGCAGCCAAGGAAATGGGGCCAGTAATGAAAAACTGTTTTTT.

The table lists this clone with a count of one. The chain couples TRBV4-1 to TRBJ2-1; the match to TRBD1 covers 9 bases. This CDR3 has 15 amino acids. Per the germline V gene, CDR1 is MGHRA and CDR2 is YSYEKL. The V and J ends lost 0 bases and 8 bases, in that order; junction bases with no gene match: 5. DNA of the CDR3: TGCGCCAGCAGCCAAGATGGGACAGGGTTTGATGAGCAGTTCTTC. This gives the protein CASSQDGTGFDEQFF.